These 21 T cell receptor beta chains came from one sample sequenced in a study of shared clonotypes between healthy human individuals. Cells designated naive CD8 were CD45RO-negative and were positively selected for CCR7, with terminally differentiated effector memory CD45RA+ cells excluded. Profiling relied on immunoSEQ multiplex PCR, and the TCRdb table lists in-frame clones only, not all of them. The sample records approximately 1.9 million clones, just under 95% being singletons. Sequences were obtained from naive CD8+ T cells from PBMCs. The receptors come from a man aged 18-30 years in good health. Some clones in this sample may be carry-over from other donors' samples.

J is TRBJ2-3 and V is TRBV14, with D possibly matching TRBD1 (6 bases). This CDR3 region has 14 residues. Germline CDR1 reads SGHDN; CDR2 reads FVKESK. The V and J ends lost 3 bases and 2 bases respectively, with 9 bases between them. This chain's CDR3 is CASSQYRVTDTQYF. The CDR3 DNA reads as TGTGCCAGCAGCCAGTACAGGGTCACAGATACGCAGTATTTT.

This clone was seen only once. This chain connects TRBV27 to TRBJ2-3, with D unresolved. CDR1 is MNHEY and CDR2 is SMNVEV in the germline V gene (reference sequence). V gave up 2 bases and J gave up 9 bases, with 15 bases separating them. The CDR3 totals 14 residues. The chain's CDR3 is CASSLILGRDTQYF. DNA of the CDR3: TGTGCCAGCAGTTTAATCCTAGGACGCGACACGCAGTATTTT.

Concerning this clone: The sample has other DNA sequences that encode this CDR3 too. The rearrangement joins TRBV28 to TRBJ2-3; the match to TRBD2 covers 12 bases. The CDR3 contains 15 residues. The V gene's germline CDR1 is MDHEN and CDR2 SYDVKM. The ends lost 4 bases at V and 2 bases at J; junction bases unmatched: 1. The chain's CDR3 is CASSWTSGNTDTQYF. In nucleotides, the CDR3 is TGTGCCAGCAGTTGGACTAGCGGGAACACAGATACGCAGTATTTT.

The chain couples TRBV2 to TRBJ2-7; 7 positions match TRBD2. Germline V gene data show CDR1 as SNHLY and CDR2 as FYNNEI. Trimming cost V 2 bases and J 0 bases; bases outside gene matches: 7. The CDR3 spans 16 residues. CDR3: CASSEWLAESSYEQYF. The CDR3 DNA reads TGTGCCAGCAGTGAATGGCTAGCGGAAAGCTCCTACGAGCAGTACTTC.

This chain links TRBV9 with TRBJ2-3, with D perhaps matching TRBD1 or TRBD2 (6 bases each). V lost 0 bases and J 6 bases, leaving 17 bases between the germline ends. CDR1 and CDR2 (germline): SGDLS, YYNGEE. The CDR3 sequence is 16 residues long. The CDR3 DNA reads TGTGCCAGCAGCGTAGGGGTTCGGGGGCCGCTCGATACGCAGTATTTT. Amino acids: CASSVGVRGPLDTQYF.

The chain recombines TRBV27 with TRBJ2-1; 12 nucleotides line up with TRBD1. V trimming: 5 bases; J trimming: 9 bases; junction bases outside the gene matches: 11. CDR1 is MNHEY, CDR2 SMNVEV, per germline (reference sequence). CDR3 length: 16 amino acids. CDR3 region: CASSHLPGQGASEQFF. The CDR3 DNA reads as TGTGCCAGCAGTCACCTCCCGGGACAGGGGGCCTCTGAGCAGTTCTTC.

The V gene is TRBV11-2, the J gene TRBJ2-3, with D perhaps given as TRBD1 or TRBD2 (5 bases each). Trimming stripped 5 bases from V and 2 bases from J, with 17 bases between. The germline gives CDR1 SGHAT, CDR2 FQNNGV. The CDR3 is made up of 16 amino acids. CDR3 amino acids: CASSPHRDGYTDTQYF. DNA of the CDR3: TGTGCCAGCAGCCCCCATAGGGACGGGTACACAGATACGCAGTATTTT. The full variable domain, with the rest looked up from reference TRBV11-2 and TRBJ2-3, is EAGVAQSPRYKIIEKRQSVAFWCNPISGHATLYWYQQILGQGPKLLIQFQNNGVVDDSQLPKDRFSAERLKGVDSTLKIQPAKLEDSAVYLCASSPHRDGYTDTQYFGPGTRLTVL.

About this clone itself: Other nucleotide sequences from this sample produce the same CDR3. The J gene is TRBJ1-1, the V gene TRBV28; D is undetermined. The CDR3 covers 13 residues. V was pared by 3 bases and J by 2 bases, with 7 bases between. Germline assignment: CDR1 MDHEN and CDR2 SYDVKM. The CDR3 DNA follows: TGTGCCAGCAGTTTTCCCCGAAACACTGAAGCTTTCTTT. Its translation: CASSFPRNTEAFF.

The rearrangement uses TRBV15 and TRBJ2-3; TRBD2 is a possible D gene (6 bases). The CDR3 is 17 residues long. Germline assignment: CDR1 LNHNV and CDR2 YYDKDF (reference sequence). The V end lost 5 bases, the J end lost 3 bases, and 21 bases lay between the germline ends. The DNA for the CDR3 is TGTGCCACCAGCTCTCTAGCACTGGGACTCGATACAGATACGCAGTATTTT. Translating it yields CATSSLALGLDTDTQYF. The full variable domain, completed using reference TRBV15 and TRBJ2-3, is DAMVIQNPRYQVTQFGKPVTLSCSQTLNHNVMYWYQQKSSQAPKLLFHYYDKDFNNEADTPDNFQSRRPNTSFCFLDIRSPGLGDTAMYLCATSSLALGLDTDTQYFGPGTRLTVL.

The chain is built from TRBV28 and TRBJ2-1; TRBD2 agrees at 10 bases. The CDR3 runs 17 residues. V lost 5 bases to trimming and J lost 6 bases; unmatched junction nucleotides: 13. Germline-derived CDR1 and CDR2 are MDHEN and SYDVKM. The CDR3 DNA follows: TGTGCCAGCAGTCTGGTAGCGGGAGGACGAAGTTCCAATGAGCAGTTCTTC. Translated: CASSLVAGGRSSNEQFF. The variable domain in full, completed from reference TRBV28 and TRBJ2-1, reads DVKVTQSSRYLVKRTGEKVFLECVQDMDHENMFWYRQDPGLGLRLIYFSYDVKMKEKGDIPEGYSVSREKKERFSLILESASTNQTSMYLCASSLVAGGRSSNEQFFGPGTRLTVL.

V and J are TRBV7-2 and TRBJ1-5; the match to TRBD1 covers 7 bases. From germline, CDR1 is SGHTA and CDR2 FQGNSA. The CDR3 is made up of 16 amino acids. After removal of 5 bases from V and 5 bases from J, the junction contained 12 bases not matched to a gene. For the CDR3, the DNA is TGTGCCAGCAGCCGGATGCGGGAGGGGGCAGATCAGCCCCAGCATTTT. Translating it yields CASSRMREGADQPQHF. Variable domain in full (rest from reference TRBV7-2 and TRBJ1-5): GAGVSQSPSNKVTEKGKDVELRCDPISGHTALYWYRQSLGQGLEFLIYFQGNSAPDKSGLPSDRFSAERTGGSVSTLTIQRTQQEDSAVYLCASSRMREGADQPQHFGDGTRLSIL.

The chain is built from TRBV5-1 and TRBJ2-7; 7 bases fit TRBD1. From germline, CDR1 is SGHRS and CDR2 YFSETQ. The V and J ends lost 3 bases and 12 bases, in that order; junction bases with no gene match: 9. The CDR3 sequence is 12 residues long. The CDR3 DNA is TGCGCCAGCAGCTCCACCCCAGGGGGTTGGTACTTC. The encoded protein is CASSSTPGGWYF.

The CDR3 loop is CASSPAAGTLLGLFF. The CDR3 nucleotides read TGTGCCAGCAGTCCCGCGGCGGGAACCCTCCTCGGCCTGTTCTTC. This rearrangement joins TRBV6-5 to TRBJ2-1; tentative D call: TRBD2 (6 bases). This CDR3 region has 15 residues. Germline assignment: CDR1 MNHEY and CDR2 SVGAGI. V lost 5 bases and J 15 bases, leaving 26 bases between the germline ends.

This rearrangement joins TRBV7-9 to TRBJ2-7; 7 nucleotides match TRBD1. J gave up 7 bases and V 5 bases, and 8 bases lay outside the gene matches. Germline loops: CDR1 SEHNR, CDR2 FQNEAQ (reference sequence). The CDR3 spans 13 residues. In DNA form, the CDR3 reads TGTGCCAGCAGCATCGGACAGGACGGGGAGCAGTACTTC. Its protein product is CASSIGQDGEQYF.

J is TRBJ2-7 and V is TRBV10-3, with D perhaps TRBD1 or TRBD2 (5 bases each). From germline, CDR1 is ENHRY and CDR2 SYGVKD. The CDR3 loop spans 11 amino acids. V was trimmed by 6 bases and J by 5 bases, leaving 8 bases between them. The CDR3 coding sequence is TGTGCCATCAGGAGGGGCCACGAGCAGTACTTC. Translated, it gives CAIRRGHEQYF.

This clone was seen a handful of times. Compared with germline, one end of the junction differs, possibly owing to a read error. The CDR3 region is CASTQINQPQHF. The CDR3 DNA reads TGTGCCAGCACCCAAATCAATCAACCCCAGCATTTT. This chain uses TRBV28 with TRBJ1-5; D is unclear. The CDR3 has 12 amino acids. The germline gives CDR1 MDHEN, CDR2 SYDVKM.

V gene TRBV27 combines with J gene TRBJ1-1, with a weak D call TRBD1 (6 bases). This CDR3 is 14 amino acids long. Per the germline V gene, CDR1 is MNHEY and CDR2 is SMNVEV (reference sequence). Trimming pared 7 bases from V and 5 bases from J, leaving 17 bases between. CDR3 sequence (DNA): TGTGCCAGCAAGGCCGGGGGGGCGCGTACTGAAGCTTTCTTT. This sequence encodes CASKAGGARTEAFF.

This chain connects TRBV7-9 to TRBJ1-2; D is undetermined. The CDR3 consists of 14 residues. Per germline, CDR1 SEHNR and CDR2 FQNEAQ (reference sequence). Trimming stripped 1 base from V and 6 bases from J, with 12 bases between. In nucleotides, the CDR3 is TGTGCCAGCAGCTTAGGAGTAGGGCCCCATGGCTACACCTTC. Translated, it gives CASSLGVGPHGYTF.

Here the CDR3 reads CASSWTRGLNTEAFF. CDR3 in DNA: TGTGCCAGCAGTTGGACCAGGGGGCTCAACACTGAAGCTTTCTTT. The chain recombines TRBV6-5 with TRBJ1-1; 8 nucleotides match TRBD1. The CDR3 is 15 residues long. Per germline, CDR1 MNHEY and CDR2 SVGAGI. Trimming at V came to 4 bases and at J to 2 bases, leaving 6 bases not matched to a gene.

The chain combines TRBV11-2 with TRBJ2-7, with 10 bases that match TRBD1. V shed 6 bases, J shed 6 bases, and the junction held 11 bases outside the gene matches. CDR3 length: 15 amino acids. Germline V gene lookup returns CDR1 SGHAT and CDR2 FQNNGV. CDR3 sequence (DNA): TGTGCCAGCAGACCTAGGACAGGGGGACTGTTCGAGCAGTACTTC. Translated: CASRPRTGGLFEQYF. Full variable domain (rest looked up from reference TRBV11-2 and TRBJ2-7): EAGVAQSPRYKIIEKRQSVAFWCNPISGHATLYWYQQILGQGPKLLIQFQNNGVVDDSQLPKDRFSAERLKGVDSTLKIQPAKLEDSAVYLCASRPRTGGLFEQYFGPGTRLTVT.

About this clone itself: The sample carries other DNA sequences with the same CDR3. The gene calls are TRBV5-1 and TRBJ2-2, with D unclear. The CDR3 sequence is 13 residues long. The V end was cut by 1 base, the J end by 6 bases, with 7 bases between. From germline, CDR1 is SGHRS and CDR2 YFSETQ. CDR3 bases: TGCGCCAGCAGCTTGCTTGGGGCCGGGGAGCTGTTTTTT. This codes for CASSLLGAGELFF.